The clone carrying this T cell receptor (beta chain) was counted once. In the study's own analysis: Amplification with reference gene primers provided the estimates of nucleated cell counts. Measured with immunoSEQ multiplex PCR; TCRdb has only the in-frame clones, and not every one. V, J and clone size reflect that table, while D and trimming were determined from the DNA. The table includes 55,000 or so clones, around 87% detected once. This sample was taken from a study of blood T cell repertoires in COVID-19. About the research overall: Sites across the United States, Italy and Spain contributed samples from acute and convalescent COVID-19. Sample material is recorded as cDNA or gDNA derived from T cells, B-cell-depleted T cells, or PBMCs.

The receptor was isolated from a man aged 55 to 69 with active or convalescent COVID-19. Sequencing was done on a sample of peripheral blood.

Written as DNA, the CDR3 is TGTGCCAGCAGCTTGGCCGGGACAGGGGCGACCCACGAGCAGTACTTC. This gives the protein CASSLAGTGATHEQYF. This chain links TRBV5-4 with TRBJ2-7; 10 bases fit TRBD1. Looked up from germline, CDR1 is SGHNT and CDR2 is YYREEE (reference sequence). J gave up 5 bases and V 0 bases, and 8 bases lay outside the gene matches. This CDR3 spans 16 amino acids. The full variable domain, rest sourced from reference TRBV5-4 and TRBJ2-7, is ETGVTQSPTHLIKTRGQQVTLRCSSQSGHNTVSWYQQALGQGPQFIFQYYREEENGRGNFPPRFSGLQFPNYSSELNVNALELDDSALYLCASSLAGTGATHEQYFGPGTRLTVT.